These 27 T cell receptor beta chains originate from one sample sequenced in a study of T cells after yellow fever vaccination. TCRdb processed the 5' RACE reads anew with MiXCR; each CDR3 protein has one entry. The table includes some 320,000 distinct CDR3 sequences, approximately 9% detected once. Sequencing used PBMCs, obtained on the day of the first yellow fever vaccination. Receptors originate from a man aged 18-30 years who received the YFV17D yellow fever vaccine.

This clonotype was recorded many times. The chain joins TRBV7-9 to TRBJ1-2; D is ambiguous. CDR3 length: 13 amino acids. Trimming pared 2 bases from V and 8 bases from J, leaving 12 bases between. CDR1 and CDR2 from the germline V gene are SEHNR and FQNEAQ (reference sequence). CDR3 loop: CASSLRNTEGYTF. DNA of the CDR3: TGTGCCAGCAGCTTACGGAACACAGAGGGCTACACCTTC.

The chain combines TRBV20-1 with TRBJ1-1; 9 positions match TRBD1. Germline V gives CDR1 DFQATT, CDR2 SNEGSKA (reference sequence). After removal of 3 bases from V and 8 bases from J, the junction contained 13 bases not matched to a gene. The CDR3 sequence is 15 residues long. The CDR3 bases are TGCAGTGCTAGCGACAGTCCCGGGACAGGGACCGAAGCTTTCTTT. This sequence encodes CSASDSPGTGTEAFF.

In this sample, this clonotype turned up many times. The CDR3 spells CASSLFRRGEQYF. The DNA for the CDR3 is TGTGCCAGCAGCTTATTCCGACGGGGCGAGCAGTACTTC. The chain joins TRBV7-2 to TRBJ2-7, with D perhaps TRBD2 (5 bases). The V gene lost 2 bases and the J gene lost 6 bases, with 11 bases spanning the gap. The germline V gene has CDR1 SGHTA and CDR2 FQGNSA. CDR3 size: 13 residues. The complete variable domain, with remaining parts taken from reference TRBV7-2 and TRBJ2-7, reads GAGVSQSPSNKVTEKGKDVELRCDPISGHTALYWYRQSLGQGLEFLIYFQGNSAPDKSGLPSDRFSAERTGGSVSTLTIQRTQQEDSAVYLCASSLFRRGEQYFGPGTRLTVT.

The sample holds a few counts of this clonotype. The chain is built from TRBV28 and TRBJ2-3; weak D call: TRBD2 (5 bases). The CDR3 runs to 14 residues. V was shortened by 10 bases and J by 6 bases, with 20 bases between the two germline ends. From germline, CDR1 is MDHEN and CDR2 SYDVKM. The CDR3 reads CAITRRGIVDTQYF. In nucleotides, the CDR3 is TGTGCCATCACTCGCCGGGGAATAGTGGATACGCAGTATTTT.

The chain is built from TRBV7-2 and TRBJ1-1, with D perhaps matching TRBD1 (6 bases). The V end was cut by 5 bases, the J end by 4 bases, with 17 bases between. Germline V gene sequence: CDR1 SGHTA, CDR2 FQGNSA. This CDR3 contains 15 residues. CDR3 sequence (DNA): TGTGCCAGCAGCCCCCGGAGGGGGGTAATCACTGAAGCTTTCTTT. The encoded protein is CASSPRRGVITEAFF.

This clonotype has just a few counts. The chain combines TRBV20-1 with TRBJ1-1; 7 nucleotides agree with TRBD1. Per the germline V gene, CDR1 is DFQATT and CDR2 is SNEGSKA (reference sequence). After removal of 1 base from V and 6 bases from J, the junction contained 11 bases not matched to a gene. The CDR3 loop spans 15 amino acids. The CDR3 region is CSARGQGLGVSEAFF. The CDR3, as DNA: TGCAGTGCTAGAGGACAGGGTTTGGGTGTATCTGAAGCTTTCTTT.

Only a few counts were recorded for this clonotype. V is TRBV7-2 and J is TRBJ1-3; D ambiguous. The CDR3 sequence is 14 residues long. Trimming took off 8 bases at V and 0 bases at J, with 11 bases between the two ends. Germline V lookup: CDR1 SGHTA, CDR2 FQGNSA. CDR3 loop: CASRVGNSGNTIYF. The CDR3 bases are TGTGCCAGCCGCGTAGGAAACTCTGGAAACACCATATATTTT.

This chain uses TRBV20-1 with TRBJ1-6; D remains unclear. Trimming took 1 base from V and 4 from J, leaving 5 bases between them. CDR3 length: 13 amino acids. CDR1 is DFQATT, CDR2 SNEGSKA, per germline (reference sequence). The CDR3 DNA reads TGCAGTGCTAGAGTTGGTTATAATTCACCCCTCCACTTT. This sequence encodes CSARVGYNSPLHF.

This clonotype was observed a handful of times. The genes are TRBV7-9 and TRBJ2-2, with TRBD1 matching 7 bases. This CDR3 comprises 16 residues. V gave up 3 bases and J gave up 3 bases; unmatched junction bases: 7. Germline assignment: CDR1 SEHNR and CDR2 FQNEAQ (reference sequence). This CDR3 is CASSFKGGGDTGELFF. CDR3 DNA sequence: TGTGCCAGCAGCTTCAAAGGGGGCGGCGACACCGGGGAGCTGTTTTTT.

The chain joins TRBV7-9 to TRBJ2-7; D is undetermined. Germline V gives CDR1 SEHNR, CDR2 FQNEAQ (reference sequence). V lost 3 bases, J lost 3 bases, and 12 bases lay in between. The CDR3 length is 14 residues. CDR3 protein: CASSFSVNFYEQYF. The CDR3 region has the DNA TGTGCCAGCAGCTTTTCCGTGAACTTCTACGAGCAGTACTTC.

The rearrangement links TRBV5-1 to TRBJ1-1, with 7 positions matching TRBD1. In germline, CDR1 is SGHRS, CDR2 YFSETQ. J lost 2 bases, V lost 2 bases, and 6 bases had no gene match. The CDR3 is 15 residues long. CDR3 loop: CASSFDGTVNTEAFF. In nucleotides, the CDR3 is TGCGCCAGCAGCTTCGACGGGACAGTTAACACTGAAGCTTTCTTT.

The chain uses TRBV7-9 and TRBJ2-1, with 7 bases lining up with TRBD1. The CDR3 covers 14 residues. Germline CDR1 and CDR2: SEHNR and FQNEAQ (reference sequence). The V and J ends lost 3 bases and 5 bases, in that order; junction bases with no gene match: 4. The CDR3 reads CASSFRDRHNEQFF. DNA for the CDR3: TGTGCCAGCAGCTTTAGGGACAGACACAATGAGCAGTTCTTC.

This clonotype showed up many times. The chain has TRBV28 and TRBJ1-2; D ambiguous. The CDR3 sequence is 12 residues long. Germline CDR1 reads MDHEN; CDR2 reads SYDVKM. The V and J ends lost 6 bases and 6 bases respectively, with 11 bases between them. CDR3 DNA sequence: TGTGCCAGCAGAGGCCCCTACGATGGCTACACCTTC. This translates into CASRGPYDGYTF.

The chain links TRBV11-1 to TRBJ1-1, with D perhaps TRBD1 (5 bases). Germline loops: CDR1 SGHAT, CDR2 FQDESV (reference sequence). CDR3 length equals 12 residues. V shed 4 bases and J shed 5 bases, with 8 bases lying between them. As DNA, the CDR3 is TGTGCCAGCAGCTCAGGGAGGACTGAAGCTTTCTTT. Its translation is CASSSGRTEAFF.

This rearrangement joins TRBV6-2 or TRBV6-3 to TRBJ1-2; D is unclear. Trimming removed 8 bases at V and 8 bases at J, with 18 bases between. The CDR3 sequence is 13 residues long. The germline CDR1 and CDR2 sequences are MNHEY and SVGEGT. The CDR3 reads CASLTYMEGGYTF. The CDR3 region has the DNA TGTGCCAGCCTGACATATATGGAGGGAGGCTACACCTTC.

This clonotype has more than one count but fewer than ten. The chain is built from TRBV10-3 and TRBJ2-4; D perhaps matches TRBD1 (6 bases). Germline V lookup: CDR1 ENHRY, CDR2 SYGVKD. V was shortened by 2 bases and J by 1 base, with 12 bases between the two germline ends. There are 16 residues in the CDR3. The CDR3 DNA is TGTGCCATCAGTGAGGAACAGGGATCGGCCAAAAACATTCAGTACTTC. Translated: CAISEEQGSAKNIQYF.

The chain combines TRBV4-3 with TRBJ2-2, with 10 bases fitting TRBD1. The CDR3 length is 16 residues. Germline assignment: CDR1 LGHNA and CDR2 YSLEER. The trim removed 5 bases at V and 1 base at J, leaving 4 bases unmatched. CDR3 sequence: CASSNRDRGNTGELFF. The CDR3 DNA reads TGCGCCAGCAGCAACCGGGACAGGGGGAACACCGGGGAGCTGTTTTTT.

This clonotype appeared a few times. The CDR3 loop is CSACVPAGGITDTQYF. DNA of the CDR3: TGCAGTGCTTGCGTCCCAGCGGGGGGCATCACAGATACGCAGTATTTT. This chain uses TRBV20-1 with TRBJ2-3; 9 bases align to TRBD2. The V gene end was trimmed by 5 bases and the J gene end by 2 bases; junction bases not matched to a gene: 11. Per the germline V gene, CDR1 is DFQATT and CDR2 is SNEGSKA (reference sequence). This CDR3 contains 16 residues.

V usage is TRBV15 and J usage is TRBJ1-1; possible D gene TRBD1, 6 bases. This CDR3 has 13 amino acids. Trimming shortened V by 2 bases and J by 5 bases, and 9 bases separated the two germline ends. Germline CDR1 LNHNV, CDR2 YYDKDF (reference sequence). CDR3 DNA sequence: TGTGCCACCAGCAGAAAGGGGGAGACTGAAGCTTTCTTT. The encoded protein is CATSRKGETEAFF.

This clonotype was seen at least ten times. The rearrangement uses TRBV3-1 and TRBJ1-2; unclear D gene. Germline CDR1 and CDR2: LGHDT and YNNKEL (reference sequence). Trimming stripped 1 base from V and 4 bases from J, with 13 bases between. This CDR3 has 15 residues. The CDR3 protein is CASSQAGRAPYGYTF. CDR3 DNA: TGTGCCAGCAGCCAAGCCGGGAGAGCCCCCTATGGCTACACCTTC.

This clonotype was seen a handful of times. The chain has TRBV28 and TRBJ1-4; D is possibly TRBD1 (5 bases). CDR3 length: 15 amino acids. V was pared by 5 bases and J by 5 bases, with 15 bases between. The germline V gene has CDR1 MDHEN and CDR2 SYDVKM. The CDR3: CASSGTTTRNEKLFF. The CDR3, as DNA: TGTGCCAGCAGTGGGACCACCACGCGGAATGAAAAACTGTTTTTT.

This clonotype has just a few counts. The chain couples TRBV6-1 to TRBJ1-1; D is uncertain. This CDR3 has 15 residues. Per germline, CDR1 MNHNS and CDR2 SASEGT. Trimming removed 6 bases from V and 3 bases from J, with 17 bases in between. The CDR3 DNA sequence: TGTGCCAGCAGCCTAGATCCGAACTCCTACACTGAAGCTTTCTTT. Protein sequence: CASSLDPNSYTEAFF.

The sample holds a few counts of this clonotype. The rearrangement joins TRBV28 to TRBJ1-2; D not resolved. The CDR3 length is 15 residues. The V gene lost 1 base and the J gene lost 3 bases, with 12 bases spanning the gap. The V gene's germline CDR1 is MDHEN and CDR2 SYDVKM. The CDR3 DNA follows: TGTGCCAGCAGTTTATATCCCCAACCGGACTATGGCTACACCTTC. Protein product: CASSLYPQPDYGYTF.

Ten or more counts support this clonotype. The rearrangement uses TRBV11-2 and TRBJ2-2; 8 nucleotides line up with TRBD1. Germline CDR1 is SGHAT and CDR2 is FQNNGV. CDR3 length: 15 residues. J was trimmed by 0 bases and V by 5 bases; bases with no gene match: 2. The CDR3 region has the DNA TGTGCCAGCAGCGGACAGGGAGCGAACACCGGGGAGCTGTTTTTT. It specifies CASSGQGANTGELFF.

This clonotype was counted between two and nine times. This rearrangement joins TRBV7-2 to TRBJ2-7; D not certain. Germline lookup yields CDR1 SGHTA and CDR2 FQGNSA. V was pared by 1 base and J by 0 bases, with 10 bases between. This CDR3 is 15 amino acids long. CDR3 loop: CASSLGTESSYEQYV. CDR3 nucleotides: TGTGCCAGCAGCTTAGGGACCGAGAGCTCCTACGAGCAGTACGTC.

The V call is TRBV15, the J call TRBJ1-2; 11 bases map to TRBD1. After removal of 3 bases from V and 8 bases from J, the junction contained 5 bases not matched to a gene. The CDR3 contains 14 residues. CDR1 is LNHNV and CDR2 is YYDKDF in the germline V gene (reference sequence). This CDR3 reads CATSRDRGPEGYTF. The DNA of the CDR3 is TGTGCCACCAGCAGGGACAGGGGGCCGGAGGGCTACACCTTC.

This clonotype was recorded many times. The genes are TRBV12-3 or TRBV12-4 and TRBJ1-1, with D perhaps matching TRBD1 (6 bases). This CDR3 contains 14 residues. V lost 7 bases and J lost 3, with 15 bases in between. CDR3 sequence (DNA): TGTGCCAGCACCTTACAGGGAGCGGACACTGAAGCTTTCTTT. Protein product: CASTLQGADTEAFF.